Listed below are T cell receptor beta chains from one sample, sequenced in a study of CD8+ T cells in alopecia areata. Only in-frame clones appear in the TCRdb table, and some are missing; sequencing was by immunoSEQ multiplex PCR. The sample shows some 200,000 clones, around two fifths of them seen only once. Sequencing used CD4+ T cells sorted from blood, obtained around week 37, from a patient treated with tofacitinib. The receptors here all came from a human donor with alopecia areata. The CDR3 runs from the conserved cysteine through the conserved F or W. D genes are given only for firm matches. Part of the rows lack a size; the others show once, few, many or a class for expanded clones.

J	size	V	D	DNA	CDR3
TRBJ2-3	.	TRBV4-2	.	TGTGCCAGCAGCTCTAGCACAGATACGCAGTATTTT	CASSSSTDTQYF
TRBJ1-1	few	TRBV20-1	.	TGCAGTGCTCCCCGAGAGGGGCGGGCTTTCTTT	CSAPREGRAFF
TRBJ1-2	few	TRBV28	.	TGTGCCAGCAGTTTAACAACACCTCCAATCCGAACCTTC	CASSLTTPPIRTF
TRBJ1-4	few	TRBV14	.	TGTGCCAGCAGCCAACTGATCTCGGCTAATGAAAAACTGTTTTTT	CASSQLISANEKLFF
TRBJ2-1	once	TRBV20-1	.	TGCAGTGCGGGTCGGTCTGTTGAGCAGTTCTTC	CSAGRSVEQFF
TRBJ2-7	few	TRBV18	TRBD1	TGTGCCAGCTCACGGAAACAGGGGTACGAGCAGTACTTC	CASSRKQGYEQYF
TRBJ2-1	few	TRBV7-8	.	TGTGCCAGCAGCAGAACGAGTCACCAGCAGTTCTTC	CASSRTSHQQFF
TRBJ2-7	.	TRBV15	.	TGTGCCACCAGCACCGGCCAGGGAGGCGAGCAGTACTTC	CATSTGQGGEQYF
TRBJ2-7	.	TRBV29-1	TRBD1	TGCAGCGTTGGGCGGGACAGGGTCTCCTACGAGCAGTACTTC	CSVGRDRVSYEQYF
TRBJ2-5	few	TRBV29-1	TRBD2	TGCAGCGGGCCATTAGCGGGAGGGACTGAGACCCAGTACTTC	CSGPLAGGTETQYF
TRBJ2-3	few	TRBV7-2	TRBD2	TGTGCCAGCGGGGACTACAATACGCAGTATTTT	CASGDYNTQYF
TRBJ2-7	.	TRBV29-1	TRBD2	TGCAGCGTAGCGACTAGCGGGGTCCCCTACGAGCAGTACTTC	CSVATSGVPYEQYF
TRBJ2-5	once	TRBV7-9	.	TGTGCCAGCACCCCTACTGGGGAAGAGACCCAGTACTTC	CASTPTGEETQYF
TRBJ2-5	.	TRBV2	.	TGTGCCAGCAGTGAAGTGGTAGTGCAGTTGGAGACCCAGTACTTC	CASSEVVVQLETQYF
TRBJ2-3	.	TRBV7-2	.	TGTGCCAGCAGCGTTAGCAGCACAGATACGCAGTATTTT	CASSVSSTDTQYF
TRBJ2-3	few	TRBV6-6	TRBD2	TGTGCCAGCAGGCCCGATAGCGGGACGCAGTATTTT	CASRPDSGTQYF
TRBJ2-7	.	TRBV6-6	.	TGTGCCAGCAGTTTAACAGAGACTGTCTACGAGCAGTACTTC	CASSLTETVYEQYF
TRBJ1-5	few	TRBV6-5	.	TGTGCCAGCAGTTACTCGACGGACCAGCCCCAGCATTTT	CASSYSTDQPQHF
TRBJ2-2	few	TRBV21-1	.	TGTGCCAGCAGCAAAGGGACTAGCGGTTACACCGGGGAGCTGTTTTTT	CASSKGTSGYTGELFF
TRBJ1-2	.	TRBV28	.	TGTGCCAGCAGTTTAAGGGATGGCTACACCTTC	CASSLRDGYTF
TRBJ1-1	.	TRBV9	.	TGTGCCAGCGCCGGGGGCCCTCAAGACACTGAAGCTTTCTTT	CASAGGPQDTEAFF
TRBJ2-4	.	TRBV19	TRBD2	TGTGCCAGTAAACGAAAGGGACTAGCGGGGAACATTCAGTACTTC	CASKRKGLAGNIQYF
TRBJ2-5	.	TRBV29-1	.	TGCAGCTTTCCCCGCCCGGGGTCAGGGGTAGAGACCCAGTACTTC	CSFPRPGSGVETQYF
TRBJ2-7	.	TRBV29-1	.	TGCAGCGTTGTAAATTCTTCCTACGAGCAGTACTTC	CSVVNSSYEQYF
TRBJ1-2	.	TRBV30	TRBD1	TGTGCCTGGAGTGAGGACAGGGGAAATGGCTACACCTTC	CAWSEDRGNGYTF
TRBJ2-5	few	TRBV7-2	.	TGTGCCAGCAGCCTGTACGGGGAGACCCAGTACTTC	CASSLYGETQYF
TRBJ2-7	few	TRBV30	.	TGTGCCTGGAGTGTAAATTCCGGCGACGAGCAGTACTTC	CAWSVNSGDEQYF
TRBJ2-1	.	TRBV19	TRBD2	TGTGCCAGTAGTCCTACTAGCGAGCCCTACAATGAGCAGTTCTTC	CASSPTSEPYNEQFF
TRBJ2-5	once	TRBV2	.	TGTGCCAGCAGTAAGAAAGAGACCCAGTACTTC	CASSKKETQYF
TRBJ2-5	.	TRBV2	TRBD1	TGTGCCAGCAGAGTAACAGGGGTCCGAGAGACCCAGTACTTC	CASRVTGVRETQYF
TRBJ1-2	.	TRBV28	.	TGTGCCAGCAGCTCGGGTTGGGGGAACGCTAACTATGGCTACACCTTC	CASSSGWGNANYGYTF
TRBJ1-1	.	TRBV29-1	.	TGCAGCTCGGGGGGGGTAGAAGCGAACACTGAAGCTTTCTTT	CSSGGVEANTEAFF
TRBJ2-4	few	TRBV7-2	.	TGTGCCAGCAGCTTATATGTGGGAGCTGTGACCAAAAACATTCAGTACTTC	CASSLYVGAVTKNIQYF
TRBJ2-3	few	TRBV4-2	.	TGTGCCAGCAGCCAAAAAGGGACCACAGATACGCAGTATTTT	CASSQKGTTDTQYF
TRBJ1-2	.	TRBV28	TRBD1	TGTGCCAGCAGTCCGGGACAGGGGGCAAGGGGCTACACCTTC	CASSPGQGARGYTF
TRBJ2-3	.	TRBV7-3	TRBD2	TGTGCCAGCAGCTTGGGGACTAGCGGAGATACGCAGTATTTT	CASSLGTSGDTQYF
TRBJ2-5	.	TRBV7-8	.	TGTGCCAGCAGCTTAGGGGAGGCCCAGTACTTC	CASSLGEAQYF
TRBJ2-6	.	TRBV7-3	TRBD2	TGTGCCAGCAGCCCACCGGGGGGGTCTGGGGCCAACGTCCTGACTTTC	CASSPPGGSGANVLTF
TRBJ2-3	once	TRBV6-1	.	TGTGCCAGCAGTGTAAATGCGGTGAGCACAGATACGCAGTATTTT	CASSVNAVSTDTQYF
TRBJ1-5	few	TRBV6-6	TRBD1	TGTGCCAGCAGTTCTCGACCAAAGGGGGCCTATCAGCCCCAGCATTTT	CASSSRPKGAYQPQHF
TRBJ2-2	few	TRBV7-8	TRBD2	TGTGCCAGCAGCTTGAGTAGCGGGCATCGCACCGGGGAGCTGTTTTTT	CASSLSSGHRTGELFF
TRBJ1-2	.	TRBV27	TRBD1	TGTGCCAGCAGTTTATCCCTAGTGACAGGGTTGGGGATGTATGGCTACACCTTC	CASSLSLVTGLGMYGYTF
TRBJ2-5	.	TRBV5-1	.	TGCGCCAGCAGCTTGGAGGCAGGGAGGGAGACCCAGTACTTC	CASSLEAGRETQYF
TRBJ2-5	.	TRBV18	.	TGTGCCAGCTCACCAGCAGTACTCCAAGAGACCCAGTACTTC	CASSPAVLQETQYF
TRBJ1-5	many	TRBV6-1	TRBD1	TGTGCCAGCAGTGAAGGGGACAGAAGAAATCAGCCCCAGCATTTT	CASSEGDRRNQPQHF
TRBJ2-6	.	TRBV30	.	TGTGCCTGGAGACGGAGGGGGACCGGGGCCAACGTCCTGACTTTC	CAWRRRGTGANVLTF
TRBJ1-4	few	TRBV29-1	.	TGCAGCGTTGAGGGCGGAACTAATGAAAAACTGTTTTTT	CSVEGGTNEKLFF
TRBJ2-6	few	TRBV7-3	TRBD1	TGTGCCAGCAGCTCAGGGGGCACCGGGGCCAACGTCCTGACTTTC	CASSSGGTGANVLTF
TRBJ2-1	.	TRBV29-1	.	TGCAGCGTCGACAGCTCCTACAATGAGCAGTTCTTC	CSVDSSYNEQFF
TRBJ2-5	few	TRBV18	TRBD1	TGTGCCAGCTCACTGGACAGGGGACATTTAGAGACCCAGTACTTC	CASSLDRGHLETQYF
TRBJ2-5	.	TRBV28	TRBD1	TGTGCCAGCAGACAGGGGGCGGAGACCCAGTACTTC	CASRQGAETQYF
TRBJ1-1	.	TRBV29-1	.	TGCAGCGTATACAGAGGGAACACTGAAGCTTTCTTT	CSVYRGNTEAFF
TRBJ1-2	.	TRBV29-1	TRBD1	TGCAGCGCAACGGACTTGGGACAGGGGGCTGGGTATGGCTACACCTTC	CSATDLGQGAGYGYTF
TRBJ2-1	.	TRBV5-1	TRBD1	TGCGCCAGCAGCCAGGACCGGGACAGTGGGCTCTTC	CASSQDRDSGLF
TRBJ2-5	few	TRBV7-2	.	TGTGCCAGCAGCCCACCGGGGGAGCGGCGAGAGACCCAGTACTTC	CASSPPGERRETQYF
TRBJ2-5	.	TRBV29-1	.	TGCAGCGTTGAAGTGGCGGAAGAGACCCAGTACTTC	CSVEVAEETQYF
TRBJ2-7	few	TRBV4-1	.	TGCGCCAGCAGCCAAGTAATGGAACGGCACAATAAAGGAGAGCAGTACTTC	CASSQVMERHNKGEQYF